Listed here are 29 T cell receptor beta chains from one sample, sequenced in a study of cytomegalovirus exposure and HLA in healthy donors (dated by TCRdb to the late 2010s). Library prep was done by the immunoSEQ multiplex PCR assay. The multiplex PCR relied on a mix of 60 forward primers for TCR Vbeta segments and 13 reverse primers for TCR Jbeta segments. Sourced from immuneACCESS, this table was stored by TCRdb with only in-frame sequences that have V and J called. A share of the clones is absent; for the studies checked, an unresolved V gene accounts for under half, and the remainder has no known explanation. This sample holds about 100,000 clones; around 80% were observed only once. Around 7% of the sample is taken by the ten largest. The material sequenced was PBMCs. These receptors all stem from a man aged 25-45 years in good health and CMV-seronegative.

The CDR3 DNA sequence: TGTGCCAGCAGCCTCCGTGGGGGCACCACTGAAGCTTTCTTT. Protein sequence: CASSLRGGTTEAFF. The genes are TRBV6-5 and TRBJ1-1, with D maybe TRBD1 (6 bases). The CDR3 covers 14 residues. CDR1 MNHEY and CDR2 SVGAGI come from the germline V gene. With 6 bases removed from V and 4 bases from J, the gap between germline ends came to 15 bases.

The V and J genes are TRBV9 and TRBJ2-1, with 7 bases that match TRBD1. Germline loops: CDR1 SGDLS, CDR2 YYNGEE. Germline trimming cut 3 bases from V and 7 bases from J; bases unmatched to any gene: 13. The CDR3 contains 16 residues. The CDR3, as DNA: TGTGCCAGCAGCGCTAAAGACAGGGTACAGAGTAATGAGCAGTTCTTC. Translated, it gives CASSAKDRVQSNEQFF.

This clone was observed a single time. The gene calls are TRBV5-4 and TRBJ1-2; D perhaps matches TRBD1 (5 bases). Germline CDR1 SGHNT, CDR2 YYREEE (reference sequence). The V and J ends lost 2 bases and 9 bases respectively, with 11 bases between them. There are 12 residues in the CDR3. CDR3 loop: CASSFGRASYTF. The CDR3 DNA reads TGTGCCAGCAGCTTTGGCAGGGCAAGCTACACCTTC.

V gene TRBV30 combines with J gene TRBJ2-7, with 10 positions matching TRBD1. The CDR3 sequence is 14 residues long. The germline CDR1 and CDR2 sequences are GTSNPN and SVGIG (reference sequence). V lost 1 base and J lost 6; bases outside the gene matches: 6. The chain's CDR3 is CAWSEGTGEGEQYF. The CDR3 DNA reads TGTGCCTGGAGTGAAGGGACAGGGGAGGGCGAGCAGTACTTC.

V and J are TRBV27 and TRBJ1-2, with 10 bases that match TRBD1. This CDR3 has 14 residues. Germline loops: CDR1 MNHEY, CDR2 SMNVEV (reference sequence). Trimming at V came to 7 bases and at J to 7 bases, leaving 9 bases not matched to a gene. This CDR3 reads CASKSRTGGGGYTF. The CDR3 nucleotides read TGTGCCAGCAAGAGTAGGACAGGGGGGGGTGGCTACACCTTC.

This clone was seen once. The CDR3 nucleotides read TGTGCCAGCTCATCCCGGACAGGGATTACCTACGAGCAGTACTTC. This gives the protein CASSSRTGITYEQYF. The genes are TRBV18 and TRBJ2-7; TRBD1 agrees at 8 bases. Unmatched junction bases numbered 8, after V lost 5 bases and J lost 2 bases. Germline V CDR1 and CDR2: KGHSH, LQKENI. The CDR3 extends over 15 amino acids.

This clone showed up just a few times. V usage is TRBV6-5 and J usage is TRBJ1-1; the match to TRBD1 covers 7 bases. Per the germline V gene, CDR1 is MNHEY and CDR2 is SVGAGI. The CDR3 totals 15 residues. Germline trimming cut 5 bases from V and 1 base from J; bases unmatched to any gene: 7. CDR3 residues: CASSPTGASNTEAFF. The CDR3 nucleotides read TGTGCCAGCAGTCCTACAGGGGCCTCGAACACTGAAGCTTTCTTT.

The chain combines TRBV5-1 with TRBJ2-7; the match to TRBD2 covers 12 bases. V lost 4 bases, J lost 5 bases, and 7 bases stayed unmatched. CDR3 length: 15 residues. Germline lookup yields CDR1 SGHRS and CDR2 YFSETQ. The CDR3 protein is CASSTLAGGPNEQYF. For the CDR3, the DNA is TGCGCCAGCAGCACCCTAGCGGGGGGGCCGAACGAGCAGTACTTC. The full variable domain, rest sourced from reference TRBV5-1 and TRBJ2-7, is KAGVTQTPRYLIKTRGQQVTLSCSPISGHRSVSWYQQTPGQGLQFLFEYFSETQRNKGNFPGRFSGRQFSNSRSEMNVSTLELGDSALYLCASSTLAGGPNEQYFGPGTRLTVT.

The rearrangement joins TRBV4-2 to TRBJ1-2; 9 bases line up with TRBD1. The CDR3 contains 13 residues. V shed 6 bases, J shed 8 bases, and the junction held 7 bases outside the gene matches. The germline gives CDR1 LGHNA, CDR2 YNFKEQ. The CDR3 protein is CASRSTGGRGYTF. The CDR3 nucleotides read TGTGCCAGCAGGTCCACAGGGGGCCGAGGCTACACCTTC.

J is TRBJ2-7 and V is TRBV7-2; 9 positions match TRBD1. The CDR3 is 15 amino acids. Germline V gene sequence: CDR1 SGHTA, CDR2 FQGNSA. With 1 base clipped from V and 3 bases from J, the junction kept 4 bases outside the gene matches. The CDR3 reads CASSLGGQGSYEQYF. Here the CDR3 DNA reads TGTGCCAGCAGCTTAGGGGGACAGGGCAGCTACGAGCAGTACTTC. The full variable domain, with the rest looked up from reference TRBV7-2 and TRBJ2-7, is GAGVSQSPSNKVTEKGKDVELRCDPISGHTALYWYRQSLGQGLEFLIYFQGNSAPDKSGLPSDRFSAERTGGSVSTLTIQRTQQEDSAVYLCASSLGGQGSYEQYFGPGTRLTVT.

The V gene is TRBV29-1, the J gene TRBJ2-1; D might be TRBD2 (5 bases). Trimming cost V 7 bases and J 4 bases, with 11 bases left between them. The CDR3 is made up of 12 amino acids. CDR1 and CDR2 from the germline V gene are SQVTM and ANQGSEA. CDR3 in amino acids: CSAAGFYNEQFF. The CDR3 DNA follows: TGCAGCGCCGCGGGCTTTTACAATGAGCAGTTCTTC.

This clone was observed once. The chain is built from TRBV7-2 and TRBJ2-7; maybe TRBD2 (6 bases). The V gene's germline CDR1 is SGHTA and CDR2 FQGNSA. V dropped 5 bases and J dropped 3 bases, with 20 bases sitting between them. The CDR3 is made up of 16 amino acids. For the CDR3, the DNA is TGTGCCAGCAGCCCCTGGGGAGGACTGGAGAACTACGAGCAGTACTTC. Translating it yields CASSPWGGLENYEQYF.

This clone was detected only a few times. This chain connects TRBV11-1 to TRBJ1-4; D uncertain. The CDR3 sequence is 16 residues long. V was pared by 1 base and J by 5 bases, with 14 bases between. The germline gives CDR1 SGHAT, CDR2 FQDESV (reference sequence). The CDR3 region has the DNA TGTGCCAGCAGCTTAGGCCCCCTGGCCCGCAATGAAAAACTGTTTTTT. Translated: CASSLGPLARNEKLFF.

This clone was recorded a few times. The V call is TRBV7-9, the J call TRBJ1-1; D is ambiguous. The V gene lost 4 bases and the J gene lost 3 bases, with 9 bases spanning the gap. Germline CDR1 is SEHNR and CDR2 is FQNEAQ (reference sequence). The CDR3 contains 13 residues. This CDR3 is CASSWSVDTEAFF. In DNA form, the CDR3 reads TGTGCCAGCAGCTGGAGTGTGGACACTGAAGCTTTCTTT.

In its sample, this clone was seen a few times. The chain is built from TRBV11-1 and TRBJ2-7, with 10 bases aligning to TRBD1. CDR3 length: 15 residues. Per the germline V gene, CDR1 is SGHAT and CDR2 is FQDESV (reference sequence). After removal of 6 bases from V and 3 bases from J, the junction contained 8 bases not matched to a gene. CDR3 region: CASRNRDRGGYEQYF. For the CDR3, the DNA is TGTGCCAGCAGAAACCGGGACAGGGGCGGCTACGAGCAGTACTTC.

The rearrangement links TRBV30 to TRBJ1-4; D unclear. Germline lookup yields CDR1 GTSNPN and CDR2 SVGIG (reference sequence). The ends were cut back, 2 bases at V and 1 base at J, with 20 bases in the middle. The CDR3 consists of 18 residues. The CDR3 DNA is TGTGCCTGGAGTCCCACGCGGGGAAGCATGCGAACTAATGAAAAACTGTTTTTT. Translation: CAWSPTRGSMRTNEKLFF. The variable domain in full, completed from reference TRBV30 and TRBJ1-4, reads SQTIHQWPATLVQPVGSPLSLECTVEGTSNPNLYWYRQAAGRGLQLLFYSVGIGQISSEVPQNLSASRPQDRQFILSSKKLLLSDSGFYLCAWSPTRGSMRTNEKLFFGSGTQLSVL.

The V and J genes are TRBV2 and TRBJ1-2, with 8 bases matching TRBD1. V gave up 4 bases and J gave up 4 bases; unmatched junction bases: 8. Germline CDR1 reads SNHLY; CDR2 reads FYNNEI. The CDR3 has 15 amino acids. The CDR3 DNA follows: TGTGCCAGCAGTGGTCTGGACAGGGTCAGCTATGGCTACACCTTC. The encoded protein is CASSGLDRVSYGYTF.

The chain recombines TRBV28 with TRBJ2-3; D may be TRBD1 (7 bases). CDR3 size: 16 residues. Trimming removed 5 bases from V and 3 bases from J, with 18 bases in between. Germline V gives CDR1 MDHEN, CDR2 SYDVKM. CDR3 nucleotide sequence: TGTGCCAGCAGTGTCAGGGGGGAGCTTAGGACAGATACGCAGTATTTT. The encoded protein is CASSVRGELRTDTQYF.

This clone turned up a few times. The chain carries TRBV5-4 and TRBJ1-1; 9 bases line up with TRBD1. The ends lost 2 bases at V and 6 bases at J; junction bases unmatched: 11. Germline V gives CDR1 SGHNT, CDR2 YYREEE (reference sequence). The CDR3 has 16 residues. The CDR3 DNA is TGTGCCAGCAGCTTTGGGACAGGGTTAAGTGTCGCTGAAGCTTTCTTT. Amino acid sequence: CASSFGTGLSVAEAFF.

The rearrangement links TRBV7-6 to TRBJ1-1, with a possible D match to TRBD1 (5 bases). In germline, CDR1 is SGHVS, CDR2 FNYEAQ. V was clipped by 2 bases and J by 4 bases, with 8 bases between them. This CDR3 spans 13 amino acids. Here the CDR3 reads CASSLRGRTEAFF. The DNA for the CDR3 is TGTGCCAGCAGCTTAAGGGGCCGCACTGAAGCTTTCTTT.

The chain couples TRBV15 to TRBJ1-5; TRBD1 matches 7 bases. Trimming removed 3 bases from V and 0 bases from J; junction bases left unmatched: 5. The CDR3 consists of 16 residues. In germline, CDR1 is LNHNV, CDR2 YYDKDF (reference sequence). CDR3 DNA: TGTGCCACCAGCAGCCGACAGGGAGGTAGCAATCAGCCCCAGCATTTT. Encoded protein: CATSSRQGGSNQPQHF.

V gene TRBV5-8 combines with J gene TRBJ1-4, with 10 bases lining up with TRBD1. The CDR3 extends over 14 amino acids. V gave up 4 bases and J gave up 10 bases; unmatched junction bases: 7. Germline-derived CDR1 and CDR2 are SGHTS and YDEGEE. CDR3 loop: CASSQGQGRVKLFF. The CDR3 region has the DNA TGTGCCAGCAGCCAGGGACAGGGGAGGGTAAAACTGTTTTTT.

A few counts support this clone. J is TRBJ2-2 and V is TRBV6-1; 10 bases line up with TRBD2. Unmatched junction bases numbered 0, after V lost 2 bases and J lost 3 bases. This CDR3 is 15 amino acids long. The germline V gene has CDR1 MNHNS and CDR2 SASEGT. The CDR3 nucleotides read TGTGCCAGCAGTGAACTAGCGGGGGACACCGGGGAGCTGTTTTTT. Amino acid sequence: CASSELAGDTGELFF.

V usage is TRBV29-1 and J usage is TRBJ1-2; 9 bases map to TRBD1. This CDR3 has 13 residues. Germline lookup yields CDR1 SQVTM and CDR2 ANQGSEA. Unmatched junction bases numbered 6, after V lost 7 bases and J lost 3 bases. CDR3: CSGRTGDYYGYTF. CDR3 nucleotides: TGCAGCGGCCGGACAGGGGATTACTATGGCTACACCTTC. The whole variable domain, remainder taken from reference TRBV29-1 and TRBJ1-2, is SAVISQKPSRDICQRGTSLTIQCQVDSQVTMMFWYRQQPGQSLTLIATANQGSEATYESGFVIDKFPISRPNLTFSTLTVSNMSPEDSSIYLCSGRTGDYYGYTFGSGTRLTVV.

The chain carries TRBV2 and TRBJ2-2; D uncertain. The germline V and J ends were trimmed by 4 bases and 4 bases, with 10 bases remaining between them. This CDR3 contains 14 residues. CDR1 and CDR2 (germline): SNHLY, FYNNEI. As DNA, the CDR3 is TGTGCCAGCAGTGGAGGTTTGGGCACCGGGGAGCTGTTTTTT. Translation: CASSGGLGTGELFF.

This sequence joins TRBV5-1 and TRBJ2-1, with 8 bases lining up with TRBD1. J gave up 6 bases and V 6 bases, and 8 bases lay outside the gene matches. The germline gives CDR1 SGHRS, CDR2 YFSETQ. The length of the CDR3 is 14 residues. As DNA, the CDR3 is TGCGCCAGCAACAAACAGGGGGTCGGCAATGAGCAGTTCTTC. It is translated as CASNKQGVGNEQFF.

J is TRBJ1-5 and V is TRBV18, with a tentative D call TRBD1 (5 bases). Deletions cut 0 bases from V and 7 bases from J, with 13 bases between. Per the germline V gene, CDR1 is KGHSH and CDR2 is LQKENI. This CDR3 is built from 15 residues. In nucleotides, the CDR3 is TGTGCCAGCTCACCACCGTTGGGGGGAGGGCAGCCCCAGCATTTT. Its protein is CASSPPLGGGQPQHF.

V gene TRBV5-1 combines with J gene TRBJ2-5, with D possibly being TRBD1 (6 bases). Per germline, CDR1 SGHRS and CDR2 YFSETQ. With 4 bases removed from V and 0 bases from J, the gap between germline ends came to 10 bases. The CDR3 runs to 14 residues. Here the CDR3 reads CASSGTGYQETQYF. The CDR3 region has the DNA TGCGCCAGCAGCGGAACAGGGTACCAAGAGACCCAGTACTTC.

The chain uses TRBV27 and TRBJ2-6; 13 nucleotides agree with TRBD2. CDR3 length equals 18 residues. CDR1 is MNHEY, CDR2 SMNVEV, per germline (reference sequence). V lost 4 bases, J lost 0 bases, and 3 bases stayed unmatched. The CDR3 DNA follows: TGTGCCAGCAGTTCCGGGACTAGCGGGGTCTCTGGGGCCAACGTCCTGACTTTC. Its translation is CASSSGTSGVSGANVLTF.